This T cell receptor beta chain was documented in a study of T cell changes during pregnancy in multiple sclerosis. The table came from immunoSEQ multiplex PCR; TCRdb's copy has only in-frame clones and leaves some out. The data show approximately 90,000 clones, 85% to 95% seen once. This sequence originates from a female donor with multiple sclerosis, enrolled in a pregnancy study. Sequenced material: peripheral blood, taken after pregnancy.

The CDR3 loop reads CASSLEPGSGNTIYF. The CDR3 DNA reads as TGTGCCAGCAGCTTAGAGCCGGGCTCTGGAAACACCATATATTTT. V usage is TRBV7-6 and J usage is TRBJ1-3; unclear D gene. The V and J ends lost 1 base and 0 bases respectively, with 7 bases between them. Germline CDR1 is SGHVS and CDR2 is FNYEAQ. The CDR3 totals 15 residues. Complete variable domain (other parts from reference TRBV7-6 and TRBJ1-3): GAGVSQSPRYKVTKRGQDVALRCDPISGHVSLYWYRQALGQGPEFLTYFNYEAQQDKSGLPNDRFSAERPEGSISTLTIQRTEQRDSAMYRCASSLEPGSGNTIYFGEGSWLTVV.